These T cell receptor beta chains were read from a single sample in a study of cytomegalovirus exposure and HLA in healthy donors. Measured with immunoSEQ multiplex PCR; TCRdb has only the in-frame clones, and not every one. The sample has fewer than 200,000 clones; about 82% are singletons. Sequenced sample: PBMCs. The origin of the receptors is a woman in her thirties in good health and CMV-seropositive. Both conserved end residues are part of each CDR3.

v_call: TRBV18
j_call: TRBJ1-2
cdr3_aa: CASSPEGQGSGYTF

v_call: TRBV29-1
j_call: TRBJ1-6
cdr3_aa: CGGWATCYNSPLHF

v_call: TRBV14
j_call: TRBJ1-2
cdr3_aa: CASSRGRVSYGYTF

v_call: TRBV4-2
j_call: TRBJ2-3
cdr3_aa: CASSQESARPVDTQYF

v_call: TRBV6-5
j_call: TRBJ1-3
cdr3_aa: CASSYGLLAGTIYF

v_call: TRBV30
j_call: TRBJ1-1
cdr3_aa: CAWRTGTVNTEAFF

v_call: TRBV4-3
j_call: TRBJ2-7
cdr3_aa: CASSQRTGTNYEQYF

v_call: TRBV7-2
j_call: TRBJ1-5
cdr3_aa: CASSLGQLSNQPQHF

v_call: TRBV9
j_call: TRBJ1-6
cdr3_aa: CASSQGGNSPLHF

v_call: TRBV6-5
j_call: TRBJ1-5
cdr3_aa: CASSDWGRDQPQHF

v_call: TRBV7-9
j_call: TRBJ2-3
cdr3_aa: CASSSRVTSSTDTQYF

v_call: TRBV27
j_call: TRBJ1-3
cdr3_aa: CASIRGNTIYF

v_call: TRBV28
j_call: TRBJ2-7
cdr3_aa: CATYRNVYEQYF

v_call: TRBV30
j_call: TRBJ2-5
cdr3_aa: CAWSVGGAVGQETQYF

v_call: TRBV5-1
j_call: TRBJ2-7
cdr3_aa: CASSWASGGLSYEQYF

v_call: TRBV19
j_call: TRBJ2-7
cdr3_aa: CASSMTQGYEQYF

v_call: TRBV6-6
j_call: TRBJ2-2
cdr3_aa: CASSYFQTGELFF

v_call: TRBV6-5
j_call: TRBJ1-2
cdr3_aa: CASSLQGAGYGYTF

v_call: TRBV12-5
j_call: TRBJ1-1
cdr3_aa: CASGSIPEAFF

v_call: TRBV4-3
j_call: TRBJ1-4
cdr3_aa: CASSRRDSNEKLFF

v_call: TRBV4-1
j_call: TRBJ2-7
cdr3_aa: CASSPGYRGYEQYF

v_call: TRBV4-3
j_call: TRBJ1-2
cdr3_aa: CASSPGSNYGYTF

v_call: TRBV10-3
j_call: TRBJ1-2
cdr3_aa: CAIRGQEGLYGYTF

v_call: TRBV7-9
j_call: TRBJ2-1
cdr3_aa: CASSPGNEQFF

v_call: TRBV19
j_call: TRBJ2-2
cdr3_aa: CASSIYRANTGELFF

v_call: TRBV5-1
j_call: TRBJ2-2
cdr3_aa: CASSHTTSGGTGELFF

v_call: TRBV15
j_call: TRBJ2-3
cdr3_aa: CATNQGQVTDTQYF

v_call: TRBV6-5
j_call: TRBJ2-7
cdr3_aa: CASSMGLAAYEQYF

v_call: TRBV9
j_call: TRBJ1-4
cdr3_aa: CASSVDTGSGEKLFF

v_call: TRBV7-9
j_call: TRBJ2-1
cdr3_aa: CASPQGATATYNEQFF

v_call: TRBV7-2
j_call: TRBJ2-2
cdr3_aa: CASSLGTGTGELFF

v_call: TRBV10-3
j_call: TRBJ2-1
cdr3_aa: CAISEIWGVTGGHEQFF

v_call: TRBV27
j_call: TRBJ1-1
cdr3_aa: CASSRGGDTEAFF

v_call: TRBV13
j_call: TRBJ2-1
cdr3_aa: CASSEGNRGSYNEQFF

v_call: TRBV27
j_call: TRBJ2-7
cdr3_aa: CASSLGPPSGVPYEQYF

v_call: TRBV29-1
j_call: TRBJ2-7
cdr3_aa: CSVAQGSYEQYF

v_call: TRBV7-3
j_call: TRBJ1-1
cdr3_aa: CASSLSTSNTEAFF

v_call: TRBV4-1
j_call: TRBJ1-4
cdr3_aa: CASSQGRREKLFF

v_call: TRBV5-1
j_call: TRBJ2-5
cdr3_aa: CASSSRGTLQETQYF

v_call: TRBV7-6
j_call: TRBJ2-6
cdr3_aa: CATRSSGANVLTF

v_call: TRBV6-5
j_call: TRBJ1-2
cdr3_aa: CASSQGTGGRQNF

v_call: TRBV2
j_call: TRBJ2-1
cdr3_aa: CASSLLAGYYNEQFF

v_call: TRBV18
j_call: TRBJ2-3
cdr3_aa: CASSPGTGDTDTQYF

v_call: TRBV5-5
j_call: TRBJ1-1
cdr3_aa: CASSLELHNTEAFF

v_call: TRBV27
j_call: TRBJ1-1
cdr3_aa: CASRLVIGARGEAFF

v_call: TRBV5-5
j_call: TRBJ1-3
cdr3_aa: CASSLTGNTIYF

v_call: TRBV5-8
j_call: TRBJ1-2
cdr3_aa: CASSPGANYGYTF

v_call: TRBV19
j_call: TRBJ1-2
cdr3_aa: CASSITRGSKIRGYTF

v_call: TRBV12-5
j_call: TRBJ1-1
cdr3_aa: CASGPDRGEAFF